The next 5 T cell receptor beta chains were all read from a single sample in a study of post-analysis software for immune sequencing data. What these receptors recognize is not known. TCR beta libraries were prepared from cDNA with unique molecular identifiers. TCRdb passed the PCR reads through MiXCR, listing each CDR3 protein once. The sample records roughly 600,000 distinct CDR3 sequences, roughly two fifths being singletons. Overall study findings and caveats: Four or five TRBV segments, TRBV5-6, TRBV5-1 and TRBV20-1 among them, were found more frequent in patients than controls.

The sample was blood. The receptors originated from a girl under 18 with multiple sclerosis.

The rearrangement links TRBV2 to TRBJ2-3, with 8 bases matching TRBD1. The CDR3 length is 16 residues. Germline CDR1 and CDR2: SNHLY and FYNNEI. V shed 6 bases and J 2 bases; nucleotides not matched to a gene: 10. CDR3 sequence: CASSLADRALTDTQYF. As DNA, the CDR3 is TGTGCCAGCAGCCTCGCGGACAGGGCCCTCACAGATACGCAGTATTTT.

As to this clonotype: One base away lies a much larger clone, so this may be a sequencing read error. This chain uses TRBV29-1 with TRBJ2-5; possibly TRBD1 for D (6 bases). Germline V gene sequence: CDR1 SQVTM, CDR2 ANQGSEA. The CDR3 extends over 13 amino acids. CDR3 loop: CNVGQGWRETQYF. Here the CDR3 DNA reads TGCAACGTTGGGCAGGGGTGGAGAGAGACCCAGTACTTC.

This chain connects TRBV10-3 to TRBJ2-2; 7 bases line up with TRBD1. Germline V gene lookup returns CDR1 ENHRY and CDR2 SYGVKD. Trimming cost V 0 bases and J 1 base; bases outside gene matches: 2. This CDR3 spans 16 amino acids. CDR3 loop: CAISESTGKNTGELFF. CDR3 DNA sequence: TGTGCCATCAGTGAGTCGACAGGGAAGAACACCGGGGAGCTGTTTTTT.

V and J are TRBV20-1 and TRBJ2-1, with 9 bases matching TRBD1. The CDR3 consists of 14 residues. J lost 5 bases, V lost 3 bases, and 5 bases had no gene match. Germline loops: CDR1 DFQATT, CDR2 SNEGSKA (reference sequence). This CDR3 is CSASSGQGHNEQFF. CDR3 in DNA: TGCAGTGCTAGTTCGGGACAGGGCCACAATGAGCAGTTCTTC.

V gene TRBV12-3 or TRBV12-4 combines with J gene TRBJ1-5; D not certain. V shed 3 bases and J shed 6 bases, with 12 bases lying between them. The CDR3 has 14 amino acids. CDR3 nucleotides: TGTGCCAGCAGTTTGGGAGGGCGCGCTCAGCCCCAGCATTTT. Residues: CASSLGGRAQPQHF.